This passage covers 29 T cell receptor beta chains from one sample sequenced in a study of brain T cells in children with intractable seizures. TCRdb's table, derived via immunoSEQ multiplex PCR, lists solely in-frame clones and lacks some. In the table there are tens of thousands of clones, about 93% of which are singletons. This material consisted of peripheral blood, taken at surgery. These receptor sequences come from a boy under three years old with tuberous sclerosis and intractable seizures.

The gene calls are TRBV5-6 and TRBJ2-7; 8 bases are shared with TRBD1. This CDR3 contains 16 residues. Trimming at V came to 4 bases and at J to 3 bases, leaving 12 bases not matched to a gene. Germline-derived CDR1 and CDR2 are SGHDT and YYEEEE. CDR3 DNA: TGTGCCAGCAGCCGACTAAAGACAGGGGACATCTACGAGCAGTACTTC. Its translation: CASSRLKTGDIYEQYF.

The chain carries TRBV7-2 and TRBJ2-1, with 7 positions matching TRBD2. The CDR3 contains 15 residues. In germline, CDR1 is SGHTA, CDR2 FQGNSA. The trim removed 1 base at V and 5 bases at J, leaving 5 bases unmatched. CDR3 nucleotide sequence: TGTGCCAGCAGCTTAGGACTAGCTCCAAACAATGAGCAGTTCTTC. Protein: CASSLGLAPNNEQFF.

Note on this clone: At one boundary the junction diverges from the germline segment, which might be a read error. The chain uses TRBV6-5 and TRBJ1-2; 7 positions match TRBD1. CDR1 MNHEY and CDR2 SVGAGI come from the germline V gene. The CDR3 totals 13 residues. The CDR3 loop reads CASSHSTDRANTF. The CDR3 nucleotides are TGTGCCAGCAGTCACTCGACTGACAGGGCTAACACCTTC.

The rearrangement uses TRBV30 and TRBJ1-5; D is perhaps TRBD1 (6 bases). Germline-derived CDR1 and CDR2 are GTSNPN and SVGIG (reference sequence). Trimming pared 1 base from V and 5 bases from J, leaving 15 bases between. There are 15 residues in the CDR3. The chain's CDR3 is CAWSATGRHHQPQHF. Written as DNA, the CDR3 is TGTGCCTGGAGTGCAACAGGGAGGCACCATCAGCCCCAGCATTTT. Based on the CDR3 plus reference TRBV30 and TRBJ1-5, the full variable domain is SQTIHQWPATLVQPVGSPLSLECTVEGTSNPNLYWYRQAAGRGLQLLFYSVGIGQISSEVPQNLSASRPQDRQFILSSKKLLLSDSGFYLCAWSATGRHHQPQHFGDGTRLSIL.

The J gene is TRBJ1-5, the V gene TRBV12-5; TRBD1 is a possible D gene (6 bases). Germline values: CDR1 LGHNT, CDR2 FRNRAP. V dropped 0 bases and J dropped 1 base, with 10 bases sitting between them. The CDR3 totals 16 residues. The CDR3: CASGLVTGGSNQPQHF. CDR3 nucleotides: TGTGCTAGTGGTTTGGTAACGGGGGGCAGCAATCAGCCCCAGCATTTT.

The J gene is TRBJ1-5, the V gene TRBV5-1; no firm D call. This CDR3 is built from 14 residues. Germline V CDR1 and CDR2: SGHRS, YFSETQ. V was shortened by 0 bases and J by 5 bases, with 9 bases between the two germline ends. In nucleotides, the CDR3 is TGCGCCAGCAGCTTGGAGGGAGGCGATCAGCCCCAGCATTTT. Translating it yields CASSLEGGDQPQHF.

The chain uses TRBV5-6 and TRBJ1-2; D remains unclear. The CDR3 spans 15 residues. Germline V gene sequence: CDR1 SGHDT, CDR2 YYEEEE. V was cut by 5 bases and J by 4 bases, with 18 bases left in between. The CDR3 here is CASSLYLGNVYGYTF. In DNA, the CDR3 is TGTGCCAGCAGTTTATATCTGGGGAATGTCTATGGCTACACCTTC.

This rearrangement joins TRBV7-9 to TRBJ2-1, with D possibly being TRBD1 or TRBD2 (5 bases each). Germline V CDR1 and CDR2: SEHNR, FQNEAQ (reference sequence). This CDR3 region has 13 residues. Trimming took off 8 bases at V and 4 bases at J, with 12 bases between the two ends. CDR3 loop: CASGRDGYNEQFF. The CDR3 DNA is TGTGCCAGCGGCCGGGACGGGTACAATGAGCAGTTCTTC. Filled out from reference TRBV7-9 and TRBJ2-1, the complete variable domain reads DTGVSQNPRHKITKRGQNVTFRCDPISEHNRLYWYRQTLGQGPEFLTYFQNEAQLEKSRLLSDRFSAERPKGSFSTLEIQRTEQGDSAMYLCASGRDGYNEQFFGPGTRLTVL.

This rearrangement joins TRBV12-3 or TRBV12-4 to TRBJ1-2; a possible D gene is TRBD1 (5 bases). V was pared by 3 bases and J by 4 bases, with 9 bases between. The CDR3 length is 13 residues. CDR3 sequence reads: CASSLGGAYGYTF. CDR3 coding DNA: TGTGCCAGCAGTTTGGGAGGGGCCTATGGCTACACCTTC.

The chain couples TRBV7-3 to TRBJ2-2, with 8 bases lining up with TRBD1. The CDR3 length is 15 residues. From germline, CDR1 is SGHTA and CDR2 FQGTGA. The ends lost 4 bases at V and 4 bases at J; junction bases unmatched: 5. The CDR3 loop reads CASSSRTGFTGELFF. The CDR3 coding sequence is TGTGCCAGCAGCTCAAGGACAGGGTTCACCGGGGAGCTGTTTTTT.

The chain is built from TRBV3-1 (or the pseudogene TRBV3-2) and TRBJ2-7, with 8 bases identical to TRBD1. The germline V gene encodes CDR1 LGHDT and CDR2 YNNKEL (reference sequence). The trim removed 5 bases at V and 2 bases at J, leaving 5 bases unmatched. The CDR3 runs to 14 residues. The CDR3 region has the DNA TGTGCCAGCAGCACCCGGACAGGGCCCTACGAGCAGTACTTC. As protein: CASSTRTGPYEQYF.

This clone was seen once. The chain is built from TRBV18 and TRBJ2-7; maybe TRBD2 (5 bases). The V gene's germline CDR1 is KGHSH and CDR2 LQKENI. This CDR3 is built from 15 residues. V was clipped by 6 bases and J by 3 bases, with 18 bases between them. This CDR3 is CASSPGPRGNYEQYF. The CDR3 bases are TGTGCCAGCTCTCCCGGGCCCAGAGGGAACTACGAGCAGTACTTC. The variable domain in full, completed from reference TRBV18 and TRBJ2-7, reads NAGVMQNPRHLVRRRGQEARLRCSPMKGHSHVYWYRQLPEEGLKFMVYLQKENIIDESGMPKERFSAEFPKEGPSILRIQQVVRGDSAAYFCASSPGPRGNYEQYFGPGTRLTVT.

The chain employs TRBV7-9 and TRBJ2-2; 8 bases match TRBD2. Germline CDR1 and CDR2: SEHNR and FQNEAQ (reference sequence). CDR3 length: 15 residues. The J segment lost 8 bases and the V segment lost 5 bases, leaving 10 bases of the junction unmatched. The CDR3 nucleotides read TGTGCCAGCAGCCCCGTAGCGGGGAGCTCGGGGGAGCTGTTTTTT. As protein: CASSPVAGSSGELFF.

This clone was recorded a few times. The J gene is TRBJ1-1, the V gene TRBV12-3 or TRBV12-4, with D unclear. Trimming left V 5 bases short and J 4 bases short, with 11 bases between. The CDR3 consists of 13 residues. As DNA, the CDR3 is TGTGCCAGCAGTCCCACCGGGTTCACTGAAGCTTTCTTT. Translated: CASSPTGFTEAFF.

The V gene is TRBV25-1, the J gene TRBJ1-4; 9 bases align to TRBD1. Germline trimming cut 3 bases from V and 8 bases from J; bases unmatched to any gene: 7. CDR3 length equals 15 residues. Germline V gene sequence: CDR1 MGHDK, CDR2 SYGVNS. The CDR3 DNA reads TGTGCCAGCAGTGATCCCACAGGGGGCAGGGAAAAACTGTTTTTT. Translated: CASSDPTGGREKLFF.

The rearrangement links TRBV6-1 to TRBJ1-5; TRBD1 matches at 10 bases. The CDR3 is made up of 16 amino acids. Looked up from germline, CDR1 is MNHNS and CDR2 is SASEGT. With 3 bases clipped from V and 1 base from J, the junction kept 3 bases outside the gene matches. The CDR3 DNA reads TGTGCCAGCAGTGACTTGGGACAGGGGAGCAATCAGCCCCAGCATTTT. Amino acids: CASSDLGQGSNQPQHF.

The CDR3: CASSLQGAAWDTEAFF. The CDR3 DNA reads TGTGCCAGTAGTCTCCAGGGGGCAGCATGGGACACTGAAGCTTTCTTT. The chain recombines TRBV19 with TRBJ1-1, with TRBD1 matching 8 bases. Germline assignment: CDR1 LNHDA and CDR2 SQIVND (reference sequence). The CDR3 spans 16 residues. V was pared by 5 bases and J by 3 bases, with 11 bases of the junction left unmatched.

This chain uses TRBV5-8 with TRBJ1-6, with no clear D. From germline, CDR1 is SGHTS and CDR2 YDEGEE. CDR3 length: 14 amino acids. Trimming cost V 2 bases and J 9 bases, with 12 bases left between them. CDR3 residues: CASSLSALGSPLHF. In DNA form, the CDR3 reads TGTGCCAGCAGCTTATCGGCTTTAGGTTCACCCCTCCACTTT.

The gene calls are TRBV7-9 and TRBJ2-3; D is uncertain. Germline CDR1 SEHNR, CDR2 FQNEAQ (reference sequence). The CDR3 spans 15 residues. The V end was cut by 1 base, the J end by 2 bases, with 10 bases between. The CDR3 reads CASSLVTVFTDTQYF. The CDR3 DNA is TGTGCCAGCAGCTTAGTAACGGTCTTCACAGATACGCAGTATTTT.

The chain has TRBV30 and TRBJ1-1; 11 bases match TRBD1. The CDR3 runs 13 residues. Germline CDR1 GTSNPN, CDR2 SVGIG (reference sequence). Trimming removed 3 bases from V and 4 bases from J; junction bases left unmatched: 1. CDR3 loop: CAWSGTGGTEAFF. DNA for the CDR3: TGTGCCTGGAGCGGGACAGGGGGCACTGAAGCTTTCTTT.

This clone was counted a single time. The chain combines TRBV6-5 with TRBJ1-2, with TRBD1 as a possible D gene (6 bases). Germline loops: CDR1 MNHEY, CDR2 SVGAGI. This CDR3 has 13 residues. V was trimmed by 8 bases and J by 8 bases, leaving 18 bases between them. CDR3 nucleotides: TGTGCCAGCCCAGTCCGGGACATTTGGGGCTACACCTTC. It is translated as CASPVRDIWGYTF.

The chain links TRBV9 to TRBJ1-2, with D perhaps TRBD1 (6 bases). This CDR3 is built from 16 residues. The germline V and J ends were trimmed by 4 bases and 1 base, with 17 bases remaining between them. CDR1 and CDR2 (germline): SGDLS, YYNGEE. The CDR3 here is CASSNRDNRFNYGYTF. DNA of the CDR3: TGTGCCAGCAGCAACCGGGACAACAGATTTAACTATGGCTACACCTTC.

This chain links TRBV18 with TRBJ1-1; 7 bases fit TRBD1. CDR1 is KGHSH and CDR2 is LQKENI in the germline V gene. V lost 0 bases and J lost 0; bases outside the gene matches: 13. The CDR3 runs 19 residues. CDR3 DNA sequence: TGTGCCAGCTCACCACCAGAAACAGACAGGGTCTACCTGAACACTGAAGCTTTCTTT. It codes for CASSPPETDRVYLNTEAFF.

The chain is built from TRBV27 and TRBJ2-7, with 8 nucleotides matching TRBD2. The CDR3 runs to 14 residues. Germline values: CDR1 MNHEY, CDR2 SMNVEV (reference sequence). The V gene end was trimmed by 8 bases and the J gene end by 1 base; junction bases not matched to a gene: 7. The CDR3, as DNA: TGTGCCAGCGCCTCTAGCGGGCCTTCCTACGAGCAGTACTTC. It yields the protein CASASSGPSYEQYF.

The J gene is TRBJ1-3, the V gene TRBV19; D gene uncertain. V lost 3 bases to trimming and J lost 0 bases, with 12 bases between them. The CDR3 length is 16 residues. CDR1 and CDR2 (germline): LNHDA, SQIVND (reference sequence). The CDR3 sequence: CASSISLMPSGNTIYF. The CDR3 coding sequence is TGTGCCAGTAGTATCAGCTTGATGCCCTCTGGAAACACCATATATTTT.

The V gene is TRBV30, the J gene TRBJ1-5; D is perhaps TRBD1 (6 bases). The germline gives CDR1 GTSNPN, CDR2 SVGIG (reference sequence). The CDR3 has 13 residues. The ends were cut back, 5 bases at V and 4 bases at J, with 12 bases in the middle. The DNA for the CDR3 is TGTGCCTGGGCCGGGACACAAAATCAGCCCCAGCATTTT. This translates into CAWAGTQNQPQHF.

This clone came up once. The rearrangement joins TRBV7-9 to TRBJ2-7; D ambiguous. Germline CDR1 and CDR2: SEHNR and FQNEAQ (reference sequence). The CDR3 sequence is 12 residues long. The V end was cut by 4 bases, the J end by 3 bases, with 7 bases between. CDR3 amino acids: CASSSESYEQYF. The CDR3 bases are TGTGCCAGCAGCTCCGAAAGCTACGAGCAGTACTTC. The full variable domain, its missing parts supplied by reference TRBV7-9 and TRBJ2-7, is DTGVSQNPRHKITKRGQNVTFRCDPISEHNRLYWYRQTLGQGPEFLTYFQNEAQLEKSRLLSDRFSAERPKGSFSTLEIQRTEQGDSAMYLCASSSESYEQYFGPGTRLTVT.

The chain is built from TRBV6-5 and TRBJ2-5, with TRBD2 matching 10 bases. The germline CDR1 and CDR2 sequences are MNHEY and SVGAGI. The CDR3 covers 16 residues. V was pared by 4 bases and J by 4 bases, with 9 bases of the junction left unmatched. The CDR3 DNA reads TGTGCCAGCAGTTCGACTAGGACTAGCGGAGGAGAGACCCAGTACTTC. This encodes CASSSTRTSGGETQYF.

This rearrangement joins TRBV7-9 to TRBJ2-1; D uncertain. Germline CDR1 SEHNR, CDR2 FQNEAQ (reference sequence). The CDR3 has 15 amino acids. With 6 bases removed from V and 0 bases from J, the gap between germline ends came to 12 bases. CDR3: CASRSFLDSYNEQFF. CDR3 DNA: TGTGCCAGCAGGAGTTTTCTGGACTCCTACAATGAGCAGTTCTTC.